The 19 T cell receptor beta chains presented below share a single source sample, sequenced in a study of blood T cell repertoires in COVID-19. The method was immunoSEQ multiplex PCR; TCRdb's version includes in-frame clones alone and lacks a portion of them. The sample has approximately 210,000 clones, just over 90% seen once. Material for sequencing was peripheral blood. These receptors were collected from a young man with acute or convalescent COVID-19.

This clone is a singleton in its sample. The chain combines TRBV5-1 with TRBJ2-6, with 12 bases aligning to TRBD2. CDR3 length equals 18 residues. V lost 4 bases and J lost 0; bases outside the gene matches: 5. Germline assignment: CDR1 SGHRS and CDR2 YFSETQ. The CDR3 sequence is CASSPLAGGNSGANVLTF. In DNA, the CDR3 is TGCGCCAGCAGCCCGCTAGCGGGGGGGAACTCTGGGGCCAACGTCCTGACTTTC.

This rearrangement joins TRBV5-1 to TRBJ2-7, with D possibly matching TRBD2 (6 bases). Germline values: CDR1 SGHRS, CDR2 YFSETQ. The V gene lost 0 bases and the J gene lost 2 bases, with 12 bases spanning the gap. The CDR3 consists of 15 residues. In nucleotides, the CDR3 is TGCGCCAGCAGCTTGGGACCGGGGGAGACCTACGAGCAGTACTTC. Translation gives CASSLGPGETYEQYF.

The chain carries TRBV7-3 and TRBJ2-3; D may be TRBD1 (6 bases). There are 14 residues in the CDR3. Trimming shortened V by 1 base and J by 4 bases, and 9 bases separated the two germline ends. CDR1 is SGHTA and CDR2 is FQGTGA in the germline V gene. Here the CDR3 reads CASSLNAGADTQYF. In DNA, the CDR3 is TGTGCCAGCAGCTTAAATGCAGGGGCAGATACGCAGTATTTT.

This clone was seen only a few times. CDR3 nucleotide sequence: TGTGCCAGCAGCGTAGAGGGTACTAGTGGGAATGAGCAGTTCTTC. Protein sequence: CASSVEGTSGNEQFF. This sequence joins TRBV9 and TRBJ2-1; a possible D gene is TRBD2 (5 bases). The ends were cut back, 0 bases at V and 7 bases at J, with 14 bases in the middle. Germline CDR1 reads SGDLS; CDR2 reads YYNGEE. This CDR3 has 15 amino acids.

DNA for the CDR3: TGCGCCAGCAGCCTCTGGACTGCACAAGAGACCCAGTACTTC. Translation: CASSLWTAQETQYF. This rearrangement joins TRBV5-1 to TRBJ2-5; D possibly corresponds to TRBD2 (5 bases). The CDR3 has 14 amino acids. Germline loops: CDR1 SGHRS, CDR2 YFSETQ. With 4 bases removed from V and 2 bases from J, the gap between germline ends came to 12 bases.

The CDR3 DNA reads as TGTGCCACCAGCAGAGCAACTCGGGAGCAGTTCTTC. Encoded protein: CATSRATREQFF. The chain has TRBV15 and TRBJ2-1; no reliable D call. Germline CDR1 LNHNV, CDR2 YYDKDF (reference sequence). The CDR3 is 12 residues long. Deletions cut 1 base from V and 10 bases from J, with 8 bases between. Full variable domain (missing parts from reference TRBV15 and TRBJ2-1): DAMVIQNPRYQVTQFGKPVTLSCSQTLNHNVMYWYQQKSSQAPKLLFHYYDKDFNNEADTPDNFQSRRPNTSFCFLDIRSPGLGDTAMYLCATSRATREQFFGPGTRLTVL.

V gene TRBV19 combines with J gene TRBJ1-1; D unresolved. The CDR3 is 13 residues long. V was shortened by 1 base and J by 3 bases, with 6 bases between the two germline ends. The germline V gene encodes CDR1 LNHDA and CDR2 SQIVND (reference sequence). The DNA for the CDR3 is TGTGCCAGTAGTATAGCGCGGGACACTGAAGCTTTCTTT. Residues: CASSIARDTEAFF. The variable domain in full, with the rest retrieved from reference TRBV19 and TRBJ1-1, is DGGITQSPKYLFRKEGQNVTLSCEQNLNHDAMYWYRQDPGQGLRLIYYSQIVNDFQKGDIAEGYSVSREKKESFPLTVTSAQKNPTAFYLCASSIARDTEAFFGQGTRLTVV.

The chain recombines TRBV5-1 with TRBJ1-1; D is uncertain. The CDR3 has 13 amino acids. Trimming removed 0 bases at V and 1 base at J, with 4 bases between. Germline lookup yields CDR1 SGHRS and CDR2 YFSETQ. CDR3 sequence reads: CASSLASNTEAFF. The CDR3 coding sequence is TGCGCCAGCAGCTTGGCCTCGAACACTGAAGCTTTCTTT.

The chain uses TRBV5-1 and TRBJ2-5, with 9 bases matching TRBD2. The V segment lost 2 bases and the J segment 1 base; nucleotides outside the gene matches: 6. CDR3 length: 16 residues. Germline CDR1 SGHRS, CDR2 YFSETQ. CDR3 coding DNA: TGCGCCAGCAGCTTTCCTAGCGGGGAAATCCAAGAGACCCAGTACTTC. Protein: CASSFPSGEIQETQYF.

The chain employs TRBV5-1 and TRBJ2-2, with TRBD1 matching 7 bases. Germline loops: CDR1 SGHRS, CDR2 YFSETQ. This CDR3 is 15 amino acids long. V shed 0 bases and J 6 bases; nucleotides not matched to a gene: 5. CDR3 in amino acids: CASSLEGASSGELFF. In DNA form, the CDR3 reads TGCGCCAGCAGCTTGGAGGGGGCATCATCCGGGGAGCTGTTTTTT.

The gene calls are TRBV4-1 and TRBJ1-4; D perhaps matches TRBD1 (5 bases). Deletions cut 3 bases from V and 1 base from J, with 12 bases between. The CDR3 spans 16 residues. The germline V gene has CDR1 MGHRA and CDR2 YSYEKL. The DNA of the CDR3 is TGCGCCAGCAGCCAGCACCTAGGGGTAACTAATGAAAAACTGTTTTTT. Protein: CASSQHLGVTNEKLFF.

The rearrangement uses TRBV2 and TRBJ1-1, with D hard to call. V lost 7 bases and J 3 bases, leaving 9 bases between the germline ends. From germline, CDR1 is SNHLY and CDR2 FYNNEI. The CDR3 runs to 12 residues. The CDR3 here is CASTTRDTEAFF. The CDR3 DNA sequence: TGTGCCAGCACAACGCGGGACACTGAAGCTTTCTTT.

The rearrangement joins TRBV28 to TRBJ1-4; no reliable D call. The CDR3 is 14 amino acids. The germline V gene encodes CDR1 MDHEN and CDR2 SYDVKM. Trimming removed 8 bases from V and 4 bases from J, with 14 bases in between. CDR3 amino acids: CASFQATNNEKLFF. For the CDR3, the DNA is TGTGCCAGCTTTCAGGCGACAAATAATGAAAAACTGTTTTTT.

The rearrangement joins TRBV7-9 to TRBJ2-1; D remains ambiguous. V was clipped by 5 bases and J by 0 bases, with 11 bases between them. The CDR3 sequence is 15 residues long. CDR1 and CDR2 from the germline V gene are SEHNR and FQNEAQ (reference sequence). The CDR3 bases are TGTGCCAGCAGCCCTACAAGAGGCTCCTACAATGAGCAGTTCTTC. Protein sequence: CASSPTRGSYNEQFF.

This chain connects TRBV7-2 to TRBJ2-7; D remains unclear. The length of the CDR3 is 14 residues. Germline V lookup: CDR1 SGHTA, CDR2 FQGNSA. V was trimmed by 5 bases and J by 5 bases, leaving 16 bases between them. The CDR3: CASSRRNGNNEQYF. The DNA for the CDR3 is TGTGCCAGCAGCCGGAGAAATGGAAATAACGAGCAGTACTTC.

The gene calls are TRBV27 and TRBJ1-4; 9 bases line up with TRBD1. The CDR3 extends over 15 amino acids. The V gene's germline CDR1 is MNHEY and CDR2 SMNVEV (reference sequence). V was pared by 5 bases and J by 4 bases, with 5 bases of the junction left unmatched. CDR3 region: CASSPRQGVNEKLFF. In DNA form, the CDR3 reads TGTGCCAGCAGTCCACGACAGGGGGTTAATGAAAAACTGTTTTTT. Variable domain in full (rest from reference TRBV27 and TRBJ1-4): EAQVTQNPRYLITVTGKKLTVTCSQNMNHEYMSWYRQDPGLGLRQIYYSMNVEVTDKGDVPEGYKVSRKEKRNFPLILESPSPNQTSLYFCASSPRQGVNEKLFFGSGTQLSVL.

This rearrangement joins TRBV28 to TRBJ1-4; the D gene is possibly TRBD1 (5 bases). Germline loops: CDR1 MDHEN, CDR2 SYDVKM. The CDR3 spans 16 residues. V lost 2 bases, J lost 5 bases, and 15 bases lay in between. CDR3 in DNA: TGTGCCAGCAGTTTACCAAGGGGTAACCGGAATGAAAAACTGTTTTTT. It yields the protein CASSLPRGNRNEKLFF.

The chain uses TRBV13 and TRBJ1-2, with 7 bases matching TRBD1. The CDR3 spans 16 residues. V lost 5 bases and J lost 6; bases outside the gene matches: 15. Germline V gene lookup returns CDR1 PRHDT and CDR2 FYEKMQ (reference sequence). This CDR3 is CASSPRLAGGLDGYTF. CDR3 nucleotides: TGTGCCAGCAGCCCGCGTTTGGCAGGGGGATTGGATGGCTACACCTTC.

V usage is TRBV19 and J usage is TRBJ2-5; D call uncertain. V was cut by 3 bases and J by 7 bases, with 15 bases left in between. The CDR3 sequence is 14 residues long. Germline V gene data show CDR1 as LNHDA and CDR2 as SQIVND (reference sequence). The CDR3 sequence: CASSMGRFARTQYF. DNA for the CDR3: TGTGCCAGTAGTATGGGCCGGTTCGCAAGGACCCAGTACTTC.